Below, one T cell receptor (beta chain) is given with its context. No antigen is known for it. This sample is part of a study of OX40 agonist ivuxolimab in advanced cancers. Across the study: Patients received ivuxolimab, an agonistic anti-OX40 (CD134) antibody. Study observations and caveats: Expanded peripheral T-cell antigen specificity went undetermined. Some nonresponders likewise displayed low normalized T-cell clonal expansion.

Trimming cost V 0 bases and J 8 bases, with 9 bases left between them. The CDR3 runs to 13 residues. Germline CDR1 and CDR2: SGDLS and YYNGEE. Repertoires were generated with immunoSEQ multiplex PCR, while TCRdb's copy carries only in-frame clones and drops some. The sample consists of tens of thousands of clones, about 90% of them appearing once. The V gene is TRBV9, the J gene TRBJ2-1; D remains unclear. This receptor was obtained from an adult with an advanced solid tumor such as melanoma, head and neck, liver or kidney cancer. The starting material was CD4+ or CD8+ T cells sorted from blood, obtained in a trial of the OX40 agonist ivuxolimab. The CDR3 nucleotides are TGTGCCAGCAGCGTAGAGCTTAGGGATGAGCAGTTCTTC. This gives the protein CASSVELRDEQFF.